The next 28 T cell receptor beta chains were all read from a single sample in a study of OX40 agonist ivuxolimab in advanced cancers. The assay was immunoSEQ multiplex PCR, and TCRdb's table has in-frame clones only and misses some. The data hold fewer than 20,000 clones, with over 75% observed a single time. The sample consisted of CD4+ or CD8+ T cells sorted from blood, taken in a trial of the OX40 agonist ivuxolimab. The receptors here all came from an adult with an advanced solid tumor such as melanoma, head and neck, liver or kidney cancer.

The chain is built from TRBV29-1 and TRBJ1-1; perhaps TRBD1 as D (5 bases). CDR1 is SQVTM and CDR2 is ANQGSEA in the germline V gene. The CDR3 totals 15 residues. V was clipped by 6 bases and J by 7 bases, with 24 bases between them. CDR3 loop: CSVATGRKGASEAFF. CDR3 DNA: TGCAGCGTGGCGACGGGACGCAAGGGAGCCAGTGAAGCTTTCTTT.

A note on this clone: The junction departs from germline at one end; a sequencing error may be responsible. This chain uses TRBV11-1 with TRBJ1-1; 9 bases agree with TRBD1. Germline CDR1 reads SGHAT; CDR2 reads FQDESV (reference sequence). This CDR3 has 13 amino acids. CDR3 in DNA: TGCTGTGCAAGGACAGGGGAGCTCGATGAAGCTTTCTTT. Its translation is CCARTGELDEAFF.

The V and J genes are TRBV19 and TRBJ2-3; TRBD2 aligns across 8 bases. The CDR3 totals 14 residues. Germline CDR1 is LNHDA and CDR2 is SQIVND (reference sequence). V was clipped by 10 bases and J by 3 bases; unmatched bases: 9. The CDR3 nucleotides read TGTGCCACCCGGGGGGGAGGGCCTACAGATACGCAGTATTTT. This sequence encodes CATRGGGPTDTQYF.

This rearrangement joins TRBV9 to TRBJ1-4, with D uncertain. Germline V lookup: CDR1 SGDLS, CDR2 YYNGEE. The CDR3 totals 15 residues. Trimming cost V 4 bases and J 5 bases, with 15 bases left between them. Written as DNA, the CDR3 is TGTGCCAGCAGCCCGGGAACAGCCCTGAATGAAAAACTGTTTTTT. This gives the protein CASSPGTALNEKLFF.

V and J are TRBV5-4 and TRBJ1-3; D unresolved. The germline gives CDR1 SGHNT, CDR2 YYREEE (reference sequence). V gave up 4 bases and J gave up 4 bases, with 15 bases separating them. The CDR3 loop spans 15 amino acids. CDR3 in DNA: TGTGCCAGCAGCCAAGATGGCCTTCCAGGAAACACCATATATTTT. Translating gives CASSQDGLPGNTIYF.

The chain employs TRBV7-9 and TRBJ2-3, with 10 bases identical to TRBD2. From germline, CDR1 is SEHNR and CDR2 FQNEAQ (reference sequence). With V trimmed by 3 bases and J by 4 bases, 7 bases remained unmatched. This CDR3 contains 16 residues. The CDR3 nucleotides read TGTGCCAGCAGCTTTACCCTAGCGGGGGTATCAGATACGCAGTATTTT. The encoded protein is CASSFTLAGVSDTQYF.

V and J are TRBV6-5 and TRBJ2-2, with 8 bases that match TRBD1. The CDR3 runs to 16 residues. V gave up 0 bases and J gave up 7 bases; unmatched junction bases: 7. Per the germline V gene, CDR1 is MNHEY and CDR2 is SVGAGI. This CDR3 reads CASSYSAGGTSGELFF. CDR3 nucleotide sequence: TGTGCCAGCAGTTACTCGGCAGGGGGCACGAGCGGGGAGCTGTTTTTT.

The chain has TRBV19 and TRBJ2-3; 8 bases line up with TRBD2. This CDR3 has 17 amino acids. With 5 bases clipped from V and 0 bases from J, the junction kept 10 bases outside the gene matches. Germline lookup yields CDR1 LNHDA and CDR2 SQIVND (reference sequence). Here the CDR3 reads CASSYGFSGISTDTQYF. The CDR3 coding sequence is TGTGCCAGTAGTTACGGGTTTAGCGGGATTAGCACAGATACGCAGTATTTT.

The chain employs TRBV7-6 and TRBJ2-3; a possible D gene is TRBD2 (6 bases). CDR1 SGHVS and CDR2 FNYEAQ come from the germline V gene. V lost 0 bases and J lost 2, with 9 bases in between. The CDR3 length is 15 residues. This chain's CDR3 is CASSLAGGSTDTQYF. In DNA form, the CDR3 reads TGTGCCAGCAGCTTAGCGGGGGGATCCACAGATACGCAGTATTTT.

This chain connects TRBV6-5 to TRBJ1-3; unclear D gene. This CDR3 has 14 amino acids. V was shortened by 5 bases and J by 0 bases, with 8 bases between the two germline ends. The germline V gene encodes CDR1 MNHEY and CDR2 SVGAGI. The CDR3 coding sequence is TGTGCCAGCAGTGAAAGAGGCTCTGGAAACACCATATATTTT. Amino acid sequence: CASSERGSGNTIYF.

The V call is TRBV4-3, the J call TRBJ2-5; TRBD2 agrees at 14 bases. The germline V gene has CDR1 LGHNA and CDR2 YSLEER. J lost 1 base, V lost 4 bases, and 2 bases had no gene match. The CDR3 extends over 16 amino acids. The CDR3 sequence is CASSLGLAGAQETQYF. The CDR3 coding sequence is TGCGCCAGCAGCCTGGGACTAGCGGGGGCCCAAGAGACCCAGTACTTC.

This clone has only one observation. The chain combines TRBV4-1 with TRBJ2-5, with 7 bases aligning to TRBD1. Trimming took 4 bases from V and 9 from J; bases not matched to a gene: 11. Germline V gives CDR1 MGHRA, CDR2 YSYEKL. The CDR3 spans 14 residues. CDR3 nucleotide sequence: TGCGCCAGCAGCCTCGGGACAGCCCGAAAGGCCCAGTACTTC. It encodes CASSLGTARKAQYF.

The rearrangement links TRBV5-4 to TRBJ2-3, with D tentatively TRBD2 (5 bases). Trimming pared 5 bases from V and 1 base from J, leaving 11 bases between. This CDR3 is 14 amino acids long. CDR1 SGHNT and CDR2 YYREEE come from the germline V gene (reference sequence). The CDR3 coding sequence is TGTGCCAGCAGACGGGGTAGATGCACAGATACGCAGTATTTT. As protein: CASRRGRCTDTQYF.

The gene calls are TRBV5-6 and TRBJ2-7, with D maybe TRBD2 (6 bases). The CDR3 covers 15 residues. From germline, CDR1 is SGHDT and CDR2 YYEEEE. The germline V and J ends were trimmed by 4 bases and 2 bases, with 16 bases remaining between them. The CDR3: CASSGAGTGAYEQYF. In DNA, the CDR3 is TGTGCCAGCAGCGGGGCCGGGACTGGAGCCTACGAGCAGTACTTC.

As DNA, the CDR3 is TGTGCCTGGAGTAGGAACACTGAAGCTTTCTTT. Its translation is CAWSRNTEAFF. The V gene is TRBV30, the J gene TRBJ1-1; D is uncertain. Trimming shortened V by 2 bases and J by 1 base, and 2 bases separated the two germline ends. Germline loops: CDR1 GTSNPN, CDR2 SVGIG (reference sequence). The CDR3 runs 11 residues.

This clone was seen more than once but under ten times. The chain has TRBV7-8 and TRBJ2-7; 10 nucleotides align to TRBD2. Trimming at V came to 6 bases and at J to 5 bases, leaving 7 bases not matched to a gene. The CDR3 runs 14 residues. The V gene's germline CDR1 is SGHVS and CDR2 FQNEAQ. The CDR3, as DNA: TGTGCCAGCAGTCCAACTAGCGGGATCGACGAGCAGTACTTC. Translating gives CASSPTSGIDEQYF.

This clone has a single count. The rearrangement joins TRBV5-6 to TRBJ1-1; TRBD1 aligns across 8 bases. Trimming at V came to 6 bases and at J to 4 bases, leaving 5 bases not matched to a gene. Looked up from germline, CDR1 is SGHDT and CDR2 is YYEEEE. The CDR3 totals 13 residues. CDR3 DNA: TGTGCCAGCATACCCCAGGGGGCCACTGAAGCTTTCTTT. Translated: CASIPQGATEAFF.

The chain employs TRBV25-1 and TRBJ2-7; a possible D gene is TRBD1 (5 bases). This CDR3 has 14 amino acids. Germline lookup yields CDR1 MGHDK and CDR2 SYGVNS. Trimming took off 0 bases at V and 9 bases at J, with 15 bases between the two ends. Here the CDR3 reads CASSEYQAGLRQYF. In DNA, the CDR3 is TGTGCCAGCAGTGAATATCAGGCAGGGCTTAGGCAGTACTTC.

The chain combines TRBV5-1 with TRBJ2-3; a weak D match, TRBD1 (5 bases). This CDR3 has 17 amino acids. Germline V lookup: CDR1 SGHRS, CDR2 YFSETQ. The V and J ends lost 0 bases and 3 bases respectively, with 17 bases between them. This CDR3 reads CASSLEDSTATTDTQYF. In DNA, the CDR3 is TGCGCCAGCAGCTTGGAAGACAGCACCGCTACGACAGATACGCAGTATTTT. The variable domain in full, completed from reference TRBV5-1 and TRBJ2-3, reads KAGVTQTPRYLIKTRGQQVTLSCSPISGHRSVSWYQQTPGQGLQFLFEYFSETQRNKGNFPGRFSGRQFSNSRSEMNVSTLELGDSALYLCASSLEDSTATTDTQYFGPGTRLTVL.

The CDR3: CASSQDRWDNPQETQYF. As DNA, the CDR3 is TGCGCCAGCAGCCAAGATCGGTGGGACAATCCCCAAGAGACCCAGTACTTC. The chain links TRBV4-3 to TRBJ2-5, with D maybe TRBD1 (6 bases). Looked up from germline, CDR1 is LGHNA and CDR2 is YSLEER. The ends were cut back, 0 bases at V and 1 base at J, with 15 bases in the middle. The CDR3 is 17 amino acids.

This chain joins TRBV5-6 and TRBJ2-6, with D unresolved. V lost 4 bases to trimming and J lost 2 bases, with 10 bases between them. Per germline, CDR1 SGHDT and CDR2 YYEEEE. The CDR3 loop spans 15 amino acids. The DNA of the CDR3 is TGTGCCAGCAGCGAAGGGTTGGCTGGGGCCAACGTCCTGACTTTC. This codes for CASSEGLAGANVLTF.

The chain couples TRBV30 to TRBJ2-1; TRBD1 is a possible D gene (5 bases). V lost 5 bases to trimming and J lost 6 bases, with 8 bases between them. This CDR3 comprises 11 residues. Germline V gene data show CDR1 as GTSNPN and CDR2 as SVGIG (reference sequence). The DNA for the CDR3 is TGTGCCTGGGGGCAGGGCAATGAGCAGTTCTTC. This encodes CAWGQGNEQFF.

The chain links TRBV28 to TRBJ2-5; D might be TRBD2 (6 bases). This CDR3 is built from 16 residues. The V gene lost 5 bases and the J gene lost 0 bases, with 16 bases spanning the gap. Germline V CDR1 and CDR2: MDHEN, SYDVKM. CDR3 DNA: TGTGCCAGCAGTGCCCCTAGCGCCTCTTACCAAGAGACCCAGTACTTC. Encoded protein: CASSAPSASYQETQYF. Together with reference TRBV28 and TRBJ2-5, the CDR3 gives the full variable domain: DVKVTQSSRYLVKRTGEKVFLECVQDMDHENMFWYRQDPGLGLRLIYFSYDVKMKEKGDIPEGYSVSREKKERFSLILESASTNQTSMYLCASSAPSASYQETQYFGPGTRLLVL.

In this sample, this clone turned up once. The chain employs TRBV4-3 and TRBJ2-2, with a tentative D call TRBD1 (6 bases). The CDR3 loop spans 15 amino acids. V gave up 2 bases and J gave up 3 bases, with 10 bases separating them. Germline values: CDR1 LGHNA, CDR2 YSLEER. CDR3 sequence reads: CASSQLTGDTGELFF. CDR3 bases: TGCGCCAGCAGCCAACTGACAGGCGACACCGGGGAGCTGTTTTTT.

The chain couples TRBV7-2 to TRBJ2-7, with D possibly matching TRBD2 (5 bases). Per the germline V gene, CDR1 is SGHTA and CDR2 is FQGNSA. V was shortened by 7 bases and J by 3 bases, with 19 bases between the two germline ends. CDR3 size: 15 residues. The CDR3 sequence is CASTPQGGLFYEQYF. The CDR3 DNA is TGTGCCAGCACCCCGCAAGGAGGACTCTTCTACGAGCAGTACTTC.

This clone was seen a single time. The rearrangement links TRBV5-4 to TRBJ1-2; 12 nucleotides align to TRBD1. The CDR3 loop spans 17 amino acids. Germline V gives CDR1 SGHNT, CDR2 YYREEE (reference sequence). The trim removed 2 bases at V and 4 bases at J, leaving 9 bases unmatched. CDR3 DNA sequence: TGTGCCAGCAGCTTCGGGACAGGGGGCTTAAGGCCCTATGGCTACACCTTC. Encoded protein: CASSFGTGGLRPYGYTF. The entire variable domain, with the rest obtained from reference TRBV5-4 and TRBJ1-2, is as follows: ETGVTQSPTHLIKTRGQQVTLRCSSQSGHNTVSWYQQALGQGPQFIFQYYREEENGRGNFPPRFSGLQFPNYSSELNVNALELDDSALYLCASSFGTGGLRPYGYTFGSGTRLTVV.

This clone was counted a single time. The gene calls are TRBV4-3 and TRBJ1-1; maybe TRBD1 (6 bases). The V gene's germline CDR1 is LGHNA and CDR2 YSLEER. Trimming took 4 bases from V and 1 from J, leaving 10 bases between them. The CDR3 length is 14 residues. CDR3 amino acids: CASSRSGENTEAFF. The CDR3 coding sequence is TGCGCCAGCAGCCGATCAGGGGAGAACACTGAAGCTTTCTTT.

The chain joins TRBV27 to TRBJ2-3; 7 nucleotides match TRBD2. Germline trimming cut 4 bases from V and 2 bases from J; bases unmatched to any gene: 6. The CDR3 is 15 residues long. CDR1 is MNHEY and CDR2 is SMNVEV in the germline V gene (reference sequence). The CDR3 spells CASSSSGIVTDTQYF. In DNA form, the CDR3 reads TGTGCCAGCAGTTCAAGCGGGATCGTCACAGATACGCAGTATTTT.